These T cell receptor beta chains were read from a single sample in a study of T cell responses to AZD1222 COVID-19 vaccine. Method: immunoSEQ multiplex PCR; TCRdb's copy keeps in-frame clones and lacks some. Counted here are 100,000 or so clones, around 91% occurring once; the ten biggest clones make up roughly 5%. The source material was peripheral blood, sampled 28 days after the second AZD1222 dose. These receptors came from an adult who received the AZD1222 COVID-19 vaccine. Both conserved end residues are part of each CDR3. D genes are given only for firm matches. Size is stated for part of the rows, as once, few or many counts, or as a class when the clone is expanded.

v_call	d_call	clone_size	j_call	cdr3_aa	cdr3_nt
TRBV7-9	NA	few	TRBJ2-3	CASSLVLGSTDTQYF	TGTGCCAGCAGCTTAGTTTTGGGAAGCACAGATACGCAGTATTTT
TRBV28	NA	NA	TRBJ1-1	CASSPRVAGKAEAFF	TGTGCCAGCAGTCCCCGGGTCGCAGGGAAAGCTGAAGCTTTCTTT
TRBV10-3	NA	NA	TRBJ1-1	CAISERPPEAFF	TGTGCCATCAGTGAGCGGCCCCCCGAAGCTTTCTTT
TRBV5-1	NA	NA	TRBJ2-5	CASSPRASRLETQYF	TGCGCCAGCAGCCCCCGCGCCAGTCGGTTAGAGACCCAGTACTTC
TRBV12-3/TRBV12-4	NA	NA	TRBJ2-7	CASSFGDPYEQYF	TGTGCCAGCAGTTTCGGGGACCCCTACGAGCAGTACTTC
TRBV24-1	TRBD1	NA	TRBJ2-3	CATQGQASTDTQYF	TGTGCCACACAGGGACAGGCAAGCACAGATACGCAGTATTTT
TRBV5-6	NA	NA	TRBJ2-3	CASSSGLGRDTQYF	TGTGCCAGCAGCTCTGGACTTGGACGAGATACGCAGTATTTT
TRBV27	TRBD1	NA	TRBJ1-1	CASSRSGGYRVENTEAFF	TGTGCCAGCAGCCGATCAGGGGGCTACAGGGTTGAGAACACTGAAGCTTTCTTT
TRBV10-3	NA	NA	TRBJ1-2	CAISESEQGRNYGYTF	TGTGCCATCAGTGAGTCCGAGCAGGGTAGGAACTATGGCTACACCTTC
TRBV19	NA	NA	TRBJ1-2	CASSAQGTNYGYTF	TGTGCCAGTAGCGCCCAGGGAACAAACTATGGCTACACCTTC
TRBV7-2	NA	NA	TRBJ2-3	CASSYAPGTRDPDTQYF	TGTGCCAGCAGTTACGCACCCGGGACAAGGGACCCTGATACGCAGTATTTT
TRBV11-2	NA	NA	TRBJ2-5	CASSSYHMNRVTQYF	TGTGCCAGCAGCTCCTATCATATGAACCGGGTGACCCAGTACTTC
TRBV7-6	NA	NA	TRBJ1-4	CASSLAKGQGGGEKLFF	TGTGCCAGCAGCTTAGCGAAGGGTCAGGGCGGAGGAGAAAAACTGTTTTTT
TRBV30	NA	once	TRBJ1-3	CAWSSGLGNTIYF	TGTGCCTGGAGTTCCGGCCTGGGAAACACCATATATTTT
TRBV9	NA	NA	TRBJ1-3	CASSREYRPSGNTIYF	TGTGCCAGCAGCAGGGAATACAGGCCCTCTGGAAACACCATATATTTT
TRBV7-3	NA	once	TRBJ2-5	CASSPSVGGIETQYF	TGTGCCAGCAGCCCCTCGGTTGGGGGTATTGAGACCCAGTACTTC
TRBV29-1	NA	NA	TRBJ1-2	CSVGLINIGGYTF	TGCAGCGTTGGATTGATTAACATAGGTGGCTACACCTTC
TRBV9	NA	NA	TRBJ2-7	CASSVTGTEVYEQYF	TGTGCCAGCAGCGTAACTGGGACCGAGGTCTACGAGCAGTACTTC
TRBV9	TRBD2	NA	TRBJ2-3	CASSRGTSGGTTDTQYF	TGTGCCAGCAGCCGAGGGACTAGCGGGGGAACCACAGATACGCAGTATTTT
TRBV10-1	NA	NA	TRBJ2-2	CASSESWSRTLNTGELFF	TGCGCCAGCAGTGAGTCGTGGTCCCGGACCTTGAACACCGGGGAGCTGTTTTTT
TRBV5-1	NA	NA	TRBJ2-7	CASSLGDTYEQYF	TGCGCCAGCAGCCTCGGGGACACCTACGAGCAGTACTTC
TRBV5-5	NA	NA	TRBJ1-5	CASSSQFVGQPQHF	TGTGCCAGCAGCTCCCAATTCGTGGGTCAGCCCCAGCATTTT
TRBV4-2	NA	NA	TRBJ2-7	CASSQEISGYEQYF	TGTGCCAGCAGCCAAGAAATTTCGGGATACGAGCAGTACTTC
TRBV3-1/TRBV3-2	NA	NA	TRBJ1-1	CASSRTQEAFF	TGTGCCAGCAGCCGAACACAGGAAGCTTTCTTT
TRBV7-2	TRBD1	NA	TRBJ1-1	CASSPRQGTAEAFF	TGTGCCAGCAGCCCACGACAGGGTACCGCTGAAGCTTTCTTT
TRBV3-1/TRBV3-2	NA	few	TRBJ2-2	CASSPGPVNTGELFF	TGTGCCAGCAGCCCAGGCCCCGTGAACACCGGGGAGCTGTTTTTT
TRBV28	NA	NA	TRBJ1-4	CASSLGGQGEKLFF	TGTGCCAGCAGTTTAGGTGGGCAGGGCGAAAAACTGTTTTTT
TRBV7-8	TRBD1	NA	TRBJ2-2	CASSPRQGTGELFF	TGTGCCAGCAGCCCCCGACAGGGCACCGGGGAGCTGTTTTTT
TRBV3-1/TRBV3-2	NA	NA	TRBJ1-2	CASSQFGLYTF	TGTGCCAGCAGCCAATTTGGTCTCTACACCTTC
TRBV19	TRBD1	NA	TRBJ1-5	CASSSRDSFNQPQHF	TGTGCCAGTAGTAGCCGGGACAGTTTTAATCAGCCCCAGCATTTT
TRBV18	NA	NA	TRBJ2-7	CASSPPGPRIYEQYF	TGTGCCAGCTCACCACCTGGACCGAGAATATACGAGCAGTACTTC
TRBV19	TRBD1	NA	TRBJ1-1	CASSPGQTNTEAFF	TGTGCCAGTAGCCCGGGACAGACAAACACTGAAGCTTTCTTT
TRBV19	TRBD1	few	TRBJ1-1	CASRMRGQGEAFF	TGTGCCAGTAGGATGAGGGGGCAGGGTGAAGCTTTCTTT
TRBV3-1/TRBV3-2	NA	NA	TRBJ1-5	CASSQGSFYSNQPQHF	TGTGCCAGCAGCCAAGGCTCCTTTTATAGCAATCAGCCCCAGCATTTT
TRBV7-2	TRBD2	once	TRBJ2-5	CASSLGGLAVQETQYF	TGTGCCAGCAGCTTGGGGGGACTAGCGGTCCAAGAGACCCAGTACTTC
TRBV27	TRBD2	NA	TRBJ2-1	CASSPFWGGPGNEQFF	TGTGCCAGCAGCCCATTCTGGGGGGGACCGGGCAATGAGCAGTTCTTC
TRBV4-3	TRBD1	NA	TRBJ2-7	CASSQAPGQGADEQYF	TGCGCCAGCAGCCAGGCACCGGGACAGGGGGCGGACGAGCAGTACTTC
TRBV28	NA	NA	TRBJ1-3	CASSLFVSTWGNTIYF	TGTGCCAGCAGTTTGTTCGTCTCAACGTGGGGAAACACCATATATTTT